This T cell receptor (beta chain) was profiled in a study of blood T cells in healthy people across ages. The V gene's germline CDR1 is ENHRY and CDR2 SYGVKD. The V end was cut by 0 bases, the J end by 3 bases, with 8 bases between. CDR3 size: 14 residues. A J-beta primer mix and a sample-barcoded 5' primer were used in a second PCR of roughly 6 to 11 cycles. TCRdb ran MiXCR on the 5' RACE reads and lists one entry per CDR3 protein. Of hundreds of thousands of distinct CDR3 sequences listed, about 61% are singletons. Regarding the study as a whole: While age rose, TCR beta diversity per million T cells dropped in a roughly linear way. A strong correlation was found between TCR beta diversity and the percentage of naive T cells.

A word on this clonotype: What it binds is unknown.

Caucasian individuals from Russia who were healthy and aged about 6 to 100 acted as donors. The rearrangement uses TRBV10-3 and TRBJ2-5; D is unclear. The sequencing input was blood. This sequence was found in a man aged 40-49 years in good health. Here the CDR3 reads CAISESRTEETQYF. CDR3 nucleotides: TGTGCCATCAGTGAGTCTAGGACGGAAGAGACCCAGTACTTC.